Sequencing of this T cell receptor (beta chain) was carried out in a study of shared clonotypes between healthy human individuals. Study-level information: With ages of 18 to 49, the donors were a couple of women and a few men.

Study-wide results and caveats: Larger richness was generally estimated for naive than memory subsets. The study found lower generation probabilities in non-shared clonotypes than in those shared by all four donors.

CDR1 and CDR2 from the germline V gene are MDHEN and SYDVKM. V lost 6 bases and J 3 bases, leaving 11 bases between the germline ends. The CDR3 is made up of 13 amino acids. As to this clone: No antigen is known for it. Other DNA sequences from this sample encode an identical CDR3 as well.

Assay used: immunoSEQ multiplex PCR; TCRdb lists only in-frame clones, some missing. The sample includes about 2.1 million clones, over 85% of them seen just once. Positively selected for CCR7, the CD45RO-negative cells used as naive CD8 cells excluded terminally differentiated effector memory CD45RA+ cells. This TCR came from a man between 18 and 29 years old in good health. Some clones in this sample may be carry-over from other donors' samples. The chain links TRBV28 to TRBJ2-5; D may be TRBD2 (6 bases). Sequenced material: naive CD8+ T cells from PBMCs. The CDR3 loop reads CASSLGGKETQYF. CDR3 sequence (DNA): TGTGCCAGCAGCCTTGGGGGGAAAGAGACCCAGTACTTC.